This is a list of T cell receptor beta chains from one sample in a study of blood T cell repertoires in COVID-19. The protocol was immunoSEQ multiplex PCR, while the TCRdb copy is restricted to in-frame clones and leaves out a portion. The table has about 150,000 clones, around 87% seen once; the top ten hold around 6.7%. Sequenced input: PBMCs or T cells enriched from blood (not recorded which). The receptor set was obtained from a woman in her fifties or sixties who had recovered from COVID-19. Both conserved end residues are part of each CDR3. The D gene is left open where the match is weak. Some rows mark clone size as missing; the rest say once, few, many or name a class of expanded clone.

DNA: TGTGCCAGCAGCTTAGCGGGGGGGCGAGAGACCCAGTACTTC
CDR3: CASSLAGGRETQYF
J: TRBJ2-5
size: NA
D: NA
V: TRBV7-2

DNA: TGTGCCAGTAGTGACCTTCTGGACAGGGCAGCAAACTATGGCTACACCTTC
CDR3: CASSDLLDRAANYGYTF
J: TRBJ1-2
size: NA
D: TRBD1
V: TRBV19

DNA: TGTGCCACCAGTCTGGGCTCGGCGAAAGAACTGTTTTTT
CDR3: CATSLGSAKELFF
J: TRBJ1-4
size: NA
D: NA
V: TRBV24-1

DNA: TGTGCCAGCAGCGTAGAGCCACTCTCCTACGAGCAGTACTTC
CDR3: CASSVEPLSYEQYF
J: TRBJ2-7
size: NA
D: NA
V: TRBV9

DNA: TGTGCCAGCTCACCACGCGACCAGAGGCTTAGCACAGATACGCAGTATTTT
CDR3: CASSPRDQRLSTDTQYF
J: TRBJ2-3
size: NA
D: NA
V: TRBV18

DNA: TGTGCCAGCAGCGCCCCCTCCTTGGCGGCGGGGGGGCTGGAGACCCAGTACTTC
CDR3: CASSAPSLAAGGLETQYF
J: TRBJ2-5
size: NA
D: TRBD2
V: TRBV9

DNA: TGCGCCAGCACCTTGACAGGGGAGCAGTACTTC
CDR3: CASTLTGEQYF
J: TRBJ2-7
size: NA
D: TRBD1
V: TRBV5-1

DNA: TGTGCCAGCAGCCCCCTAGAAGGGACAGGGGGCGCAACCGGGGAGCTGTTTTTT
CDR3: CASSPLEGTGGATGELFF
J: TRBJ2-2
size: NA
D: TRBD1
V: TRBV14

DNA: TGTGCCAGCAGCTACAGGGAGGGGGGCTACACCTTC
CDR3: CASSYREGGYTF
J: TRBJ1-2
size: NA
D: NA
V: TRBV11-3

DNA: TGTGCTTCCCGCCGGGACAACTATGAGCAGTTCTTC
CDR3: CASRRDNYEQFF
J: TRBJ2-1
size: NA
D: NA
V: TRBV7-2

DNA: TGTGCCAGCAGGTTTAACAGGGAGGGTGGAAACACCATATATTTT
CDR3: CASRFNREGGNTIYF
J: TRBJ1-3
size: NA
D: NA
V: TRBV6-5

DNA: TGTGCCACCAGTGGTTCCGGGACTAGCGGCTCAGAGACCCAGTACTTC
CDR3: CATSGSGTSGSETQYF
J: TRBJ2-5
size: NA
D: TRBD2
V: TRBV24-1

DNA: TGTGCCAGCAGCGTGGAGGGAAGTGGGCCTGAAGCTTTCTTT
CDR3: CASSVEGSGPEAFF
J: TRBJ1-1
size: NA
D: NA
V: TRBV9

DNA: TGTGCCTGGAGTCGGGGCTCCCCCGGAGGGACAGATACGCAGTATTTT
CDR3: CAWSRGSPGGTDTQYF
J: TRBJ2-3
size: NA
D: NA
V: TRBV30

DNA: TGTGCCAGCAGCTTGGGACAGGGAGGCGTTGATACGCAGTATTTT
CDR3: CASSLGQGGVDTQYF
J: TRBJ2-3
size: NA
D: NA
V: TRBV5-5

DNA: TGTGCCAGCAGTTCGGCAGGGGCGAAGAACACTGAAGCTTTCTTT
CDR3: CASSSAGAKNTEAFF
J: TRBJ1-1
size: once
D: NA
V: TRBV6-5

DNA: TGCGCCAGCAGTAACGGGATGGAATCCGGGGAGCTGTTTTTT
CDR3: CASSNGMESGELFF
J: TRBJ2-2
size: NA
D: NA
V: TRBV4-3